This entry lists 25 T cell receptor beta chains sequenced from one sample in a study of blood T cell repertoires in COVID-19. Sequencing was performed with immunoSEQ multiplex PCR; in TCRdb, only in-frame clones are kept and a portion is missing. The sample lists around 80,000 clones, about 73% occurring once. Sequenced sample: peripheral blood. The receptors here all came from a man aged 45-65 years with active or convalescent COVID-19.

This clone was seen only a few times. This rearrangement joins TRBV9 to TRBJ2-2; D perhaps matches TRBD1 (5 bases). Germline-derived CDR1 and CDR2 are SGDLS and YYNGEE. This CDR3 comprises 14 residues. V dropped 5 bases and J dropped 1 base, with 9 bases sitting between them. CDR3 loop: CASRLGENTGELFF. The DNA of the CDR3 is TGTGCCAGCAGATTAGGGGAGAACACCGGGGAGCTGTTTTTT. The variable domain in full, with the rest retrieved from reference TRBV9 and TRBJ2-2, is DSGVTQTPKHLITATGQRVTLRCSPRSGDLSVYWYQQSLDQGLQFLIQYYNGEERAKGNILERFSAQQFPDLHSELNLSSLELGDSALYFCASRLGENTGELFFGEGSRLTVL.

This chain uses TRBV20-1 with TRBJ2-3; 7 bases are shared with TRBD2. In germline, CDR1 is DFQATT, CDR2 SNEGSKA (reference sequence). The CDR3 spans 17 residues. J was trimmed by 1 base and V by 3 bases; bases with no gene match: 13. The CDR3 DNA reads as TGCAGTGCTAGTAAGCCCAGCGGGGCTAGTGGCACAGATACGCAGTATTTT. This sequence encodes CSASKPSGASGTDTQYF.

The sample holds one count of this clone. The chain has TRBV3-1 (or the pseudogene TRBV3-2) and TRBJ2-1; tentative D call: TRBD2 (7 bases). V lost 8 bases and J 10 bases, leaving 24 bases between the germline ends. This CDR3 has 15 residues. Germline V gene lookup returns CDR1 LGHDT and CDR2 YNNKEL (reference sequence). The CDR3 here is CASGPTRGGPSEQFF. CDR3 bases: TGTGCCAGCGGGCCAACTCGCGGGGGCCCAAGCGAGCAGTTCTTC.

This clone showed up just once. This chain uses TRBV27 with TRBJ1-6; TRBD1 matches at 7 bases. Germline V lookup: CDR1 MNHEY, CDR2 SMNVEV (reference sequence). The CDR3 sequence is 16 residues long. Trimming cost V 7 bases and J 5 bases; bases outside gene matches: 11. CDR3 amino acids: CASTLGRGTNNSPLHF. CDR3 DNA sequence: TGTGCCAGCACCCTTGGCAGGGGGACGAATAATTCACCCCTCCACTTT.

This chain joins TRBV6-2 or TRBV6-3 and TRBJ1-1; no definite D call. Germline V gene data show CDR1 as MNHEY and CDR2 as SVGEGT. This CDR3 is 14 amino acids long. Trimming left V 2 bases short and J 6 bases short, with 13 bases between. As DNA, the CDR3 is TGTGCCAGCAGTTACCCGGATACGAGGCCTGAAGCTTTCTTT. Encoded protein: CASSYPDTRPEAFF.

This clone has more than one count but fewer than ten. This chain uses TRBV10-1 with TRBJ1-3; a possible D gene is TRBD1 (5 bases). V was pared by 6 bases and J by 0 bases, with 15 bases between. Looked up from germline, CDR1 is WNHNN and CDR2 is SYGVQD (reference sequence). CDR3 length equals 16 residues. The CDR3 spells CASSWTRERSGNTIYF. DNA of the CDR3: TGCGCCAGCAGCTGGACACGTGAACGCTCTGGAAACACCATATATTTT.

The chain couples TRBV13 to TRBJ1-6; 9 bases fit TRBD1. CDR1 and CDR2 from the germline V gene are PRHDT and FYEKMQ (reference sequence). The CDR3 runs 15 residues. Unmatched junction bases numbered 6, after V lost 5 bases and J lost 7 bases. In nucleotides, the CDR3 is TGTGCCAGCAGCGGCGGGACAGGGAGAAATTCACCCCTCCACTTT. Protein sequence: CASSGGTGRNSPLHF.

The V call is TRBV5-1, the J call TRBJ2-3; TRBD1 matches at 9 bases. V dropped 4 bases and J dropped 5; count of bases not matched to a gene: 11. Germline values: CDR1 SGHRS, CDR2 YFSETQ. CDR3 length equals 16 residues. The CDR3 nucleotides are TGCGCCAGCAGCCCGCAGACAGGGGGTAATGGAGATACGCAGTATTTT. Amino acid sequence: CASSPQTGGNGDTQYF.

This chain joins TRBV9 and TRBJ1-1, with 7 positions matching TRBD1. Germline V CDR1 and CDR2: SGDLS, YYNGEE. This CDR3 contains 15 residues. After removal of 3 bases from V and 1 base from J, the junction contained 6 bases not matched to a gene. CDR3 sequence: CASSASGQPNTEAFF. CDR3 sequence (DNA): TGTGCCAGCAGCGCCTCGGGACAGCCGAACACTGAAGCTTTCTTT.

V and J are TRBV5-1 and TRBJ2-6; the D gene is possibly TRBD1 (6 bases). The CDR3 extends over 17 amino acids. The V end lost 0 bases, the J end lost 2 bases, and 12 bases lay between the germline ends. Germline values: CDR1 SGHRS, CDR2 YFSETQ. In nucleotides, the CDR3 is TGCGCCAGCAGCTTGGAGAGGGGGACGGCTGGGGCCAACGTCCTGACTTTC. This gives the protein CASSLERGTAGANVLTF.

The V gene is TRBV4-1, the J gene TRBJ2-7, with a tentative D call TRBD1 (8 bases). This CDR3 region has 15 residues. Germline lookup yields CDR1 MGHRA and CDR2 YSYEKL. V dropped 1 base and J dropped 2 bases, with 12 bases sitting between them. In DNA, the CDR3 is TGCGCCAGCAGCCAAGTACAGGGGGGGCCCTACGAGCAGTACTTC. This codes for CASSQVQGGPYEQYF.

This chain links TRBV6-5 with TRBJ1-4; 7 bases align to TRBD1. This CDR3 is built from 14 residues. Germline values: CDR1 MNHEY, CDR2 SVGAGI. J gave up 4 bases and V 6 bases, and 5 bases lay outside the gene matches. The CDR3 nucleotides are TGTGCCAGCAGAAACCGACAGGGTAATGAAAAACTGTTTTTT. Translation: CASRNRQGNEKLFF.

The chain combines TRBV2 with TRBJ1-6; possibly TRBD1 for D (6 bases). V lost 7 bases to trimming and J lost 6 bases, with 10 bases between them. Germline V CDR1 and CDR2: SNHLY, FYNNEI. The CDR3 runs 13 residues. CDR3 in DNA: TGTGCCAGCATAGGACAGAGTAATTCACCCCTCCACTTT. This gives the protein CASIGQSNSPLHF.

This clone is medium-sized in the sample. J is TRBJ1-2 and V is TRBV18, with 8 nucleotides matching TRBD1. Per the germline V gene, CDR1 is KGHSH and CDR2 is LQKENI. The CDR3 sequence is 13 residues long. Losses at the gene ends were 3 bases for V and 7 bases for J; bases not matched to a gene: 4. The CDR3 bases are TGTGCCAGCTCACCGACAGGGACAGGTGGCTACACCTTC. This encodes CASSPTGTGGYTF.

This clone was seen more than once but under ten times. The CDR3: CASSLTQGRLNYGYTF. CDR3 nucleotide sequence: TGCGCCAGCAGCCTTACCCAGGGGCGCCTTAACTATGGCTACACCTTC. This rearrangement joins TRBV5-1 to TRBJ1-2, with D possibly TRBD1 on 6 matching bases. Germline V gene lookup returns CDR1 SGHRS and CDR2 YFSETQ. V was pared by 4 bases and J by 1 base, with 17 bases between. The CDR3 spans 16 residues.

V is TRBV19 and J is TRBJ2-2, with 10 bases lining up with TRBD1. The CDR3 is 16 amino acids. Trimming took 5 bases from V and 5 from J; bases not matched to a gene: 8. Germline V lookup: CDR1 LNHDA, CDR2 SQIVND (reference sequence). The CDR3 DNA follows: TGTGCCAGTAGTCCCCGGGGACAGGGGAGAACCGGGGAGCTGTTTTTT. As protein: CASSPRGQGRTGELFF.

CDR3 region: CASSKRCDMNTEAFF. In DNA form, the CDR3 reads TGTGCCAGCAGCAAAAGGTGTGACATGAACACTGAAGCTTTCTTT. This rearrangement joins TRBV21-1 to TRBJ1-1; the table assigns TRBD1, which was not confirmed against the DNA. TRBV21-1 is a recognized pseudogene. The CDR3 length is 15 residues.

This clone was counted only a few times. The rearrangement links TRBV2 to TRBJ2-3, with D perhaps TRBD1 (5 bases). The ends were cut back, 6 bases at V and 4 bases at J, with 14 bases in the middle. The CDR3 runs to 14 residues. Per germline, CDR1 SNHLY and CDR2 FYNNEI. As DNA, the CDR3 is TGTGCCAGCAGAACCAGGGTGGCGGCAGATACGCAGTATTTT. It specifies CASRTRVAADTQYF. Using reference TRBV2 and TRBJ2-3 for the parts outside the CDR3, the full variable domain is EPEVTQTPSHQVTQMGQEVILRCVPISNHLYFYWYRQILGQKVEFLVSFYNNEISEKSEIFDDQFSVERPDGSNFTLKIRSTKLEDSAMYFCASRTRVAADTQYFGPGTRLTVL.

The chain combines TRBV27 with TRBJ1-4; 7 bases match TRBD1. The CDR3 loop spans 15 amino acids. The germline V gene encodes CDR1 MNHEY and CDR2 SMNVEV (reference sequence). V lost 2 bases to trimming and J lost 7 bases; unmatched junction nucleotides: 7. CDR3 bases: TGTGCCAGCAGTTTACCCCCCAGGGGGATTGAAAAACTGTTTTTT. Protein product: CASSLPPRGIEKLFF.

V is TRBV27 and J is TRBJ2-2; TRBD2 is a possible D gene (7 bases). The CDR3 loop spans 17 amino acids. V shed 2 bases and J shed 0 bases, with 13 bases lying between them. The germline gives CDR1 MNHEY, CDR2 SMNVEV (reference sequence). CDR3 in DNA: TGTGCCAGCAGTTTAGTCTGGGGGGGGCCGAACACCGGGGAGCTGTTTTTT. Encoded protein: CASSLVWGGPNTGELFF.

The table lists this clone with a few counts. This chain joins TRBV7-9 and TRBJ2-3; TRBD1 agrees at 8 bases. This CDR3 has 15 amino acids. The germline CDR1 and CDR2 sequences are SEHNR and FQNEAQ (reference sequence). V shed 3 bases, J shed 2 bases, and the junction held 4 bases outside the gene matches. DNA for the CDR3: TGTGCCAGCAGCTTCAGGGGGCGGAACACAGATACGCAGTATTTT. Residues: CASSFRGRNTDTQYF.

This chain joins TRBV12-5 and TRBJ2-1, with 7 bases matching TRBD2. V lost 0 bases, J lost 5 bases, and 4 bases stayed unmatched. This CDR3 spans 15 amino acids. CDR1 and CDR2 (germline): LGHNT, FRNRAP. The CDR3 is CASGLVYGGNNEQFF. The CDR3 nucleotides read TGTGCTAGTGGTTTGGTATACGGGGGGAACAATGAGCAGTTCTTC. Full variable domain (outside the CDR3, taken from reference TRBV12-5 and TRBJ2-1): DARVTQTPRHKVTEMGQEVTMRCQPILGHNTVFWYRQTMMQGLELLAYFRNRAPLDDSGMPKDRFSAEMPDATLATLKIQPSEPRDSAVYFCASGLVYGGNNEQFFGPGTRLTVL.

This rearrangement joins TRBV6-6 to TRBJ1-2, with D unclear. The CDR3 loop spans 14 amino acids. V was clipped by 2 bases and J by 4 bases, with 11 bases between them. Germline V lookup: CDR1 MNHNY, CDR2 SVGAGI (reference sequence). Here the CDR3 reads CASSYGFEAYGYTF. The CDR3, as DNA: TGTGCCAGCAGTTACGGCTTTGAGGCCTATGGCTACACCTTC.

V and J are TRBV7-2 and TRBJ2-1; TRBD2 matches at 10 bases. The CDR3 is 15 residues long. CDR1 and CDR2 (germline): SGHTA, FQGNSA. With 5 bases clipped from V and 3 bases from J, the junction kept 4 bases outside the gene matches. CDR3 amino acids: CASSRTSGNYNEQFF. The CDR3 bases are TGTGCCAGCAGCAGGACTAGCGGCAACTACAATGAGCAGTTCTTC.

V is TRBV30 and J is TRBJ2-5; TRBD1 matches 9 bases. With 3 bases clipped from V and 9 bases from J, the junction kept 14 bases outside the gene matches. This CDR3 spans 15 amino acids. CDR1 is GTSNPN, CDR2 SVGIG, per germline (reference sequence). CDR3 nucleotides: TGTGCCTGGAGGGCTGGGACAGGGACATTTATGGCCCAGTACTTC. This encodes CAWRAGTGTFMAQYF.